This is a list of T cell receptor beta chains from one sample in a study of blood T cells in healthy people across ages. TCRdb called the 5' RACE reads again in MiXCR, with one record for every CDR3 protein. The repertoire consists of about 540,000 distinct CDR3 sequences, with about 25% occurring once and the leading ten covering approximately 8.7%. These data were also reused for a study on T cells of mothers and their children.

Source material: blood. Every receptor here comes from a boy younger than 18 in good health. The CDR3 runs from the conserved cysteine through the conserved F or W. D genes are given only for firm matches. The size entry is marked missing in some rows and otherwise reads once, few, many or a size class.

abundance | j_gene | d_gene | v_gene | len | CDR3nt | CDR3aa
few | TRBJ2-3 | TRBD2 | TRBV7-2 | 16 | TGTGCCAGCAGCTCGGGGACTAACGCAGGGCCAGATACGCAGTATTTT | CASSSGTNAGPDTQYF
few | TRBJ2-1 | TRBD2 | TRBV7-9 | 15 | TGTGCCAGCAGCTCGTATGTGCGGGAGGGCCATGAGCAGTTCTTC | CASSSYVREGHEQFF
many | TRBJ2-1 | TRBD2 | TRBV28 | 16 | TGTGCCAGCAGTTTAGCGGGAGAGAGCTCCTACAATGAGCAGTTCTTC | CASSLAGESSYNEQFF
few | TRBJ2-7 | - | TRBV3-1 | 13 | TGTGCCAGCAGCCAAGTCGGTTCCTACGAGCAGTACTTC | CASSQVGSYEQYF
many | TRBJ1-3 | - | TRBV29-1 | 11 | TGCAGCGGGGCCTCTGGAAACACCATATATTTT | CSGASGNTIYF
few | TRBJ1-2 | TRBD1 | TRBV19 | 15 | TGTGCCAGTAGTACCTTGGACAGGACTATCTATGGCTACACCTTC | CASSTLDRTIYGYTF
few | TRBJ1-4 | TRBD1 | TRBV28 | 12 | TGTGCCAGCAGCTCACAGGGGCGGAAACTGTTTTTT | CASSSQGRKLFF
few | TRBJ1-2 | TRBD1 | TRBV7-9 | 14 | TGTGCCAGCAGCTCCCCGGGACAGGGAAATGGCTACACCTTC | CASSSPGQGNGYTF
- | TRBJ1-2 | TRBD1 | TRBV6-1 | 16 | TGCGCCAGCAGTCAACCGCTGGACAGGGGCGGCTATGGCTACACCTTC | CASSQPLDRGGYGYTF
- | TRBJ2-5 | TRBD1 | TRBV7-2 | 14 | TGTGCCAGCAGCCCAGACAGGGCGGTAGCGACCCAGTACTTC | CASSPDRAVATQYF
few | TRBJ1-1 | TRBD1 | TRBV6-1 | 15 | TGTGCCAGCAGGCCGGGGACAGGGGAGAACACTGAAGCTTTCTTT | CASRPGTGENTEAFF
- | TRBJ2-6 | - | TRBV5-4 | 19 | TGTGCCAGCAGCGAAGGAATCCTACCATTGATCTCTGGGGCCAACGTCCTGACTTTC | CASSEGILPLISGANVLTF
- | TRBJ2-7 | - | TRBV28 | 14 | TGTGCCAGCAGTTTAGGGACCATGCAGGGGGAGCAGTACTTC | CASSLGTMQGEQYF
- | TRBJ2-7 | - | TRBV21-1 | 14 | TGTGCCAGCAGCACACAGGGGAGTTCCTACGAGCAGTACTTC | CASSTQGSSYEQYF
few | TRBJ1-6 | - | TRBV7-6 | 16 | TGTGCCAGCAGCACCACAGGGAATATAGTTAATTCACCCCTCCACTTT | CASSTTGNIVNSPLHF
few | TRBJ2-3 | - | TRBV29-1 | 15 | TGCAGCCTAATGGGAGCTCCCGGGGTTACAGATACGCAGTATTTT | CSLMGAPGVTDTQYF
few | TRBJ1-4 | TRBD1 | TRBV6-5 | 15 | TGTGCCAGCAGTACAGGGGGCGGGACTAATGAAAAACTGTTTTTT | CASSTGGGTNEKLFF
few | TRBJ2-5 | - | TRBV28 | 18 | TGTGCCAGCAGTTTAATTAGTACTATCCTTTGGCACCAAGAGACCCAGTACTTC | CASSLISTILWHQETQYF
- | TRBJ2-1 | - | TRBV10-3 | 12 | TGTGCCATCAGTTGGAGGGGAAATGAGCAGTTCTTC | CAISWRGNEQFF
few | TRBJ1-4 | - | TRBV6-2/TRBV6-3 | 15 | TGTGCCAGCTCACAGCAGGGAGCAACTAATGAAAAACTGTTTTTT | CASSQQGATNEKLFF
- | TRBJ2-2 | - | TRBV4-2 | 17 | TGTGCCAGCAGCCAAGATTTATTACAGATTATTCCCGGGGAGCTGTTTTTT | CASSQDLLQIIPGELFF
few | TRBJ2-1 | - | TRBV7-6 | 16 | TGTGCCAGCAGCTTCAGGGGAGGGGGCTCCTACAATGAGCAGTTCTTC | CASSFRGGGSYNEQFF
- | TRBJ2-7 | - | TRBV7-8 | 14 | TGTGCCAGCAGCTATGGACCTACACGGTACGAGCAGTACTTC | CASSYGPTRYEQYF
- | TRBJ2-7 | - | TRBV23-1 | 14 | TGCGCCAGCAGTCATCCCGGGGGCCACTACGAGCAGTACTTC | CASSHPGGHYEQYF
- | TRBJ1-1 | - | TRBV20-1 | 15 | TGCAGTGCTAGAGATCCCAAGGGTGGGAACACTGAAGCTTTCTTT | CSARDPKGGNTEAFF
once | TRBJ2-3 | TRBD2 | TRBV20-1 | 12 | TGCAGTGCTGATACTAGCGCAGATACGCGGTATTTT | CSADTSADTRYF
- | TRBJ1-4 | - | TRBV5-1 | 16 | TGCGCCAGCAGCTTCGGACCCCTAGGAACTAATGAAAAACTGTTTTTT | CASSFGPLGTNEKLFF
many | TRBJ2-5 | TRBD1 | TRBV29-1 | 16 | TGCAGCGCTTCCCGCGACAGGGGGAATTTGGCAGAGACCCAGTACTTC | CSASRDRGNLAETQYF
- | TRBJ1-4 | - | TRBV12-3/TRBV12-4 | 14 | TGTGCCAGCAGCAGGGACGGGTCTAGAGAAAAACTGTTTTTT | CASSRDGSREKLFF
- | TRBJ2-3 | - | TRBV12-3/TRBV12-4 | 14 | TGTGCCAGCAGTCGGCGTGGGGGCACAGATGCGCAGTATTTT | CASSRRGGTDAQYF
- | TRBJ2-1 | TRBD2 | TRBV9 | 16 | TGTGCCAGCAGCCTACTATCAACTGGGAGGGTTGATGAGCAGTTCTTC | CASSLLSTGRVDEQFF
few | TRBJ1-6 | TRBD1 | TRBV29-1 | 13 | TGCAGCGTAGGACAGGGGGCAGGTTCACCCCTCCACTTT | CSVGQGAGSPLHF
few | TRBJ2-1 | TRBD2 | TRBV7-2 | 16 | TGTGCCGGCAGCTTAGAGCCGGCGGGAGGGCCCTCGGGGCAGTTCTTC | CAGSLEPAGGPSGQFF
few | TRBJ1-3 | - | TRBV5-1 | 16 | TGCGCCAGCAGCTTGGAGGCCACCAACTCTGGAAACACCATATATTTT | CASSLEATNSGNTIYF
- | TRBJ1-2 | - | TRBV15 | 15 | TGTGCCACCAGCAGAGATGGGGGGACCGCCTATGGCTACACCTTC | CATSRDGGTAYGYTF
once | TRBJ2-2 | - | TRBV9 | 14 | TGTGCCAGCAGCCCGGGGGCCTACACCGGGGAGCTGTTTTTT | CASSPGAYTGELFF
- | TRBJ2-2 | - | TRBV27 | 14 | TGTGCCAGCAGTTACCAGGCTTACACCGGGGAGCTGCTTTTT | CASSYQAYTGELLF
- | TRBJ2-7 | - | TRBV28 | 14 | TGTGCCAGCAGTTTGTTGGGGGCCACCTACGAGCAGTACTTC | CASSLLGATYEQYF
few | TRBJ2-7 | TRBD2 | TRBV20-1 | 15 | TGCAGTGCTAGAGTACTAGCGGGGCTCTCCTACGAGCAGTACTTC | CSARVLAGLSYEQYF
- | TRBJ2-7 | - | TRBV5-1 | 16 | TGCGCCAGCAGCTTGGAATCGGGAAGCGTTACCTACGAGCAGTACTTC | CASSLESGSVTYEQYF
- | TRBJ2-1 | - | TRBV29-1 | 13 | TGCAGCGTCGCAAGCGACTTCAGGGGAGGGCAGTTCTTC | CSVASDFRGGQFF
- | TRBJ2-5 | TRBD2 | TRBV2 | 15 | TGTGCCAGCAGTGAACTAGCGGGGGTCGCGGAGACCCAGTACTTC | CASSELAGVAETQYF
few | TRBJ2-4 | TRBD2 | TRBV7-2 | 21 | TGTGCCAGCAGCCCAAGGACTAGCGGGGTTACGACTAAATTAGCCAAAAACATTCAGTACTTC | CASSPRTSGVTTKLAKNIQYF
- | TRBJ2-1 | - | TRBV19 | 12 | TGTGCCAGTAGTACTTCTAGAAATGAGCAGTTCTTC | CASSTSRNEQFF
many | TRBJ2-7 | TRBD2 | TRBV10-3 | 14 | TGTGCCACGGGACTAGCGGGGGGTCTCAACGAGCAGTACTTC | CATGLAGGLNEQYF